This section outlines one T cell receptor beta chain sequence together with its context. No antigen is known for it. This entry comes from a study of early T cells in non-severe SARS-CoV-2 infection. Broader study findings: Reliance on VDJdb matching favored anti-spike CD8 responses; private and CD4 specificities were missed.

Losses at the gene ends were 5 bases for V and 2 bases for J; bases not matched to a gene: 7. The CDR3 loop spans 15 amino acids. Germline V gives CDR1 ENHRY, CDR2 SYGVKD. Unique molecular identifiers were attached to individual cDNA molecules. TCRdb independently ran MiXCR on the 5' RACE reads; one entry per CDR3 protein. The table records approximately 80,000 distinct CDR3 sequences, more than 10% of them present only once. The sample comprised whole blood. The TCR sequence derives from an adult who was a healthcare worker with PCR-confirmed SARS-CoV-2 infection or an uninfected control (not recorded which). The gene calls are TRBV10-3 and TRBJ2-7; TRBD1 matches at 9 bases. CDR3 protein: CAISPGTGFAYEQYF. The CDR3 DNA is TGTGCCATCAGTCCCGGGACAGGGTTTGCCTACGAGCAGTACTTC.